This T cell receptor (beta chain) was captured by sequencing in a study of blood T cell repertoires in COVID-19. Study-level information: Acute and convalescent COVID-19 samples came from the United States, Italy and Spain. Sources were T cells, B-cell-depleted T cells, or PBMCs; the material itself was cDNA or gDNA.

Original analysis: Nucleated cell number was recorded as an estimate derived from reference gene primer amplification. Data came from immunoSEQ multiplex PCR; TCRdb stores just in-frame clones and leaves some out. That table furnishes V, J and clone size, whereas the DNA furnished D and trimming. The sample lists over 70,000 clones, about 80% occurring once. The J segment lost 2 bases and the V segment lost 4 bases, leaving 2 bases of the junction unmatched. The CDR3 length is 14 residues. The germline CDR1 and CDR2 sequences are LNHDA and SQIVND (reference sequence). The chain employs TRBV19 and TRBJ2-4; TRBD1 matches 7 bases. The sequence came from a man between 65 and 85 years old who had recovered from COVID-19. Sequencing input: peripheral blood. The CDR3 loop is CASSKTGSKNIQYF. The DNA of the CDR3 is TGTGCCAGTAGTAAGACAGGGTCCAAAAACATTCAGTACTTC.